The 5 T cell receptor beta chains below all came from one sample that was sequenced in a study of blood T cells in healthy people across ages. Primers used in a second PCR of about 7 to 12 cycles were a sample-barcoded 5' primer and a J-beta primer mix. TCRdb ran MiXCR on the 5' RACE reads and lists one entry per CDR3 protein. The sample lists approximately 1,000,000 distinct CDR3 sequences, around 43% occurring once. Input material: blood. These receptor sequences come from a woman aged 55 to 70 in good health.

This clonotype was counted once. The chain joins TRBV14 to TRBJ2-3; tentative D call: TRBD2 (6 bases). The CDR3 spans 15 residues. Deletions cut 0 bases from V and 5 bases from J, with 12 bases between. CDR1 and CDR2 (germline): SGHDN, FVKESK. CDR3 bases: TGTGCCAGCAGCCAAGAGCGGGATACAAAAGATACGCAGTATTTT. It codes for CASSQERDTKDTQYF.

The CDR3 reads CASTGTSSYEQYF. CDR3 in DNA: TGTGCCAGCACCGGGACTAGCTCTTACGAGCAGTACTTC. The rearrangement joins TRBV6-2 or TRBV6-3 to TRBJ2-7; 9 positions agree with TRBD2. With V trimmed by 7 bases and J by 4 bases, 5 bases remained unmatched. Looked up from germline, CDR1 is MNHEY and CDR2 is SVGEGT. CDR3 size: 13 residues.

There are a few counts of this clonotype. This chain uses TRBV7-2 with TRBJ2-1; D unresolved. The CDR3 spans 13 residues. Trimming pared 4 bases from V and 7 bases from J, leaving 11 bases between. Germline V CDR1 and CDR2: SGHTA, FQGNSA. CDR3 coding DNA: TGTGCCAGCAGCTCCTTAGATCGAAATGAGCAGTTCTTC. Its protein product is CASSSLDRNEQFF.

V is TRBV14 and J is TRBJ2-5; D is possibly TRBD1 (7 bases). This CDR3 comprises 14 residues. Per the germline V gene, CDR1 is SGHDN and CDR2 is FVKESK. The V and J ends lost 4 bases and 11 bases respectively, with 20 bases between them. CDR3 nucleotides: TGTGCCAGCAGCCCCGTGGACAGGAGGAGGGAGCAGTACTTC. Amino acids: CASSPVDRRREQYF.

This clonotype was seen a handful of times. V gene TRBV28 combines with J gene TRBJ2-1; 8 bases fit TRBD2. The J call is doubtful: the DNA matches TRBJ2-7 better. CDR3 size: 16 residues. Germline CDR1 is MDHEN and CDR2 is SYDVKM. CDR3 protein: CASSLPSGSSYNEQYF. CDR3 sequence (DNA): TGTGCCAGCAGTTTACCGAGCGGGAGCTCCTACAATGAGCAGTACTTC.